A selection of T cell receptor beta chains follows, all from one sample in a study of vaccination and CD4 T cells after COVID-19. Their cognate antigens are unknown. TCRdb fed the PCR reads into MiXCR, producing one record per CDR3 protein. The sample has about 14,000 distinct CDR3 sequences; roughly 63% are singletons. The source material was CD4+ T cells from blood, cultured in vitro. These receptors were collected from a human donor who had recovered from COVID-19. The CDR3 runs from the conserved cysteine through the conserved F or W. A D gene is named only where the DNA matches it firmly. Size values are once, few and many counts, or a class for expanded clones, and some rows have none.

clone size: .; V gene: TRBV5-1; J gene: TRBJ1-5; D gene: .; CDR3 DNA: TGCGCCAGCAGCTTGGAGGGGGGCAATCAGCCCCAGCATTTT; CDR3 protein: CASSLEGGNQPQHF
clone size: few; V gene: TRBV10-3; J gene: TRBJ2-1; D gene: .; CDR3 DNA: TGTGCCATCAGTGACAGGGAGGGGGATGAGCAGTTCTTC; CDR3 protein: CAISDREGDEQFF
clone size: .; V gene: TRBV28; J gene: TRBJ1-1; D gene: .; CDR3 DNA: TGTGCCAGCAGTATCCCCACTGAAGCTTTCTTT; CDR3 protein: CASSIPTEAFF
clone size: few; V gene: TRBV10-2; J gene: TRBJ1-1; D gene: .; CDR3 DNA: TGCGCCAGCAGTGTGAGAGTAGGAGGGACTGAAGCTTTCTTT; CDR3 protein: CASSVRVGGTEAFF
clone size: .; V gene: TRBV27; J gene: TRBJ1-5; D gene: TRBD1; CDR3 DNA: TGTGCCAGCCGGCCGGGGAACAGGGGTCTGATACAGCCCCAGCATTTT; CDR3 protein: CASRPGNRGLIQPQHF
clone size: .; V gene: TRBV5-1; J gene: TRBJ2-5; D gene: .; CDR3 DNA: TGCGCCAGCAGCTGGGGACTTCAAGAGACCCAGTACTTC; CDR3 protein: CASSWGLQETQYF
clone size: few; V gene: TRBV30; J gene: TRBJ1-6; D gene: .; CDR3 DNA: TGTGCCTGGAGTGTATTGTCGCGGAACAATAATTCACCCCTCCACTTT; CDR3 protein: CAWSVLSRNNNSPLHF
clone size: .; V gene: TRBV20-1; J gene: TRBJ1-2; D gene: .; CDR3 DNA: TGCAGTGCTAGAGATCAGGATTCGGGCGGCTACACCTTC; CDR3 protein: CSARDQDSGGYTF
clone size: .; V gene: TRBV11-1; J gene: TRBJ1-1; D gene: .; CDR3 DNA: TGTGCCAGCAGCTTCATGGACAAAGCTTTCTTT; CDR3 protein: CASSFMDKAFF
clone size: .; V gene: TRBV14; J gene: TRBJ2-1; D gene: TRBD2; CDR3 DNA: TGTGCCAGCGGTCAACTAGCGGGGGAAGGGGGCTCCTACAATGAGCAGTTCTTC; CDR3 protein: CASGQLAGEGGSYNEQFF
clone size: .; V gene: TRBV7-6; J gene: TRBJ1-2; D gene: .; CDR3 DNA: TGTGCCAGCAGCCGTCCAGGGTTAGGCTACACCTTC; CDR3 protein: CASSRPGLGYTF
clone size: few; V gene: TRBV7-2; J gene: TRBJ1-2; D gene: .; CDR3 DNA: TGTGCCAGCAGCTTGGGGGGTATCGACGTCTACACCTTC; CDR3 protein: CASSLGGIDVYTF
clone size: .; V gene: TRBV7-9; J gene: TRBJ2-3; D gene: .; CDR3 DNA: TGTGCCAGCAGCCAACCGGGACCGGGCACAGATACGCAGTATTTT; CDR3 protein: CASSQPGPGTDTQYF
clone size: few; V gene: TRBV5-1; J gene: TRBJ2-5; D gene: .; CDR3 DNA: TGCGCCAGCAGCTTGGCCGGGGTAGAGACCCAGTACTTC; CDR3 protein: CASSLAGVETQYF
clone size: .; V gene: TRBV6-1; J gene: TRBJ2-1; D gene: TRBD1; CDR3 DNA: TGTGCCAGCGCGATTCGGGACAGGGGGCCCCTCAATGAGCAGTTCTTC; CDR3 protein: CASAIRDRGPLNEQFF
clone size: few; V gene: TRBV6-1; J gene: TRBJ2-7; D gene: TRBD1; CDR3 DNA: TGTGCCAGCAGACGACAGGGAGAGCAGTACTTC; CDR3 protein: CASRRQGEQYF
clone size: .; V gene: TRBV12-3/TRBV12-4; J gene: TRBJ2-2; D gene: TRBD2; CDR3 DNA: TGTGCCAGCAGTTTTGATTGGGGGGGGACCGGGGAGCTGTTTTTT; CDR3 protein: CASSFDWGGTGELFF
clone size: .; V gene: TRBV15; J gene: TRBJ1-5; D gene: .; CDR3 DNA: TGTGCCACCAGCAGAGATCGAAATTCCGGTGTACAGCCCCAGCATTTT; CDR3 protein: CATSRDRNSGVQPQHF
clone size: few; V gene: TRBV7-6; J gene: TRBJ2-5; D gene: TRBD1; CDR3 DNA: TGTGCCAGCAGCCCCCGGACAGGGGGGACCCAGTACTTC; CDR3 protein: CASSPRTGGTQYF
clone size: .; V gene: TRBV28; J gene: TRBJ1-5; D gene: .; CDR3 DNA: TGTGCCAGCACCCCCACAGGAGGTACGGGCAATCAGCCCCAGCATTTT; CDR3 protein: CASTPTGGTGNQPQHF
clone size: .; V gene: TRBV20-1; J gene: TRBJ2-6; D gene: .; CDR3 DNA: TGCAGTGCTACCCAGGGTTTCTACTCTGGGGCCAACGTCCTGACTTTC; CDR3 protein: CSATQGFYSGANVLTF
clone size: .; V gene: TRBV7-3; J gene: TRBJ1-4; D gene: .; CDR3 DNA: TGTGCCAGCAGCTTGGGTGCCCGGGGGGCGGATGAAAAACTGTTTTTT; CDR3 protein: CASSLGARGADEKLFF
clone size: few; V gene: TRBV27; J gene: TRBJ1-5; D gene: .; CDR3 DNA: TGTGCCAGCAAGAGATTTCCGAGAGATCAGCCCCAGCATTTT; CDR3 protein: CASKRFPRDQPQHF
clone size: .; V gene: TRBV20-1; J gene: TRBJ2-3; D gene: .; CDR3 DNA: TGCAGTGCTAGGATGCCGGCGGGCCGAGAAGAATATTTT; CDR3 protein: CSARMPAGREEYF
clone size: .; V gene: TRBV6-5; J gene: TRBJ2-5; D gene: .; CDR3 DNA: TGTGCCAGCAGTTACAGGCTCCTTTGGGAGACCCAGTACTTC; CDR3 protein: CASSYRLLWETQYF
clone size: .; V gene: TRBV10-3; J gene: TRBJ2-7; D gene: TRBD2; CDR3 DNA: TGTGCCATCAGTGATGGCGGGAGCCGGTACGAGCAGTACTTC; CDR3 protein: CAISDGGSRYEQYF
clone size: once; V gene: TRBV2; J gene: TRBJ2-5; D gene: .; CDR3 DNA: TGTGCCAGCAGTGATAAGGCGAGACTCGTCCAAGAGACCCAGTACTTC; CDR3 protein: CASSDKARLVQETQYF
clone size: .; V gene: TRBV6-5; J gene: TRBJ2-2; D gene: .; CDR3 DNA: TGTGCCAGCAGTTACTCCCTCGTTAACACCGGGGAGCTGTTTTTT; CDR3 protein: CASSYSLVNTGELFF
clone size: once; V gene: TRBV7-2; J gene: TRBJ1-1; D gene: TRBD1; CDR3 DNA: TGTGCCAGCAGAAAAACAGGGGTGAAAGCTTTCTTT; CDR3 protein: CASRKTGVKAFF
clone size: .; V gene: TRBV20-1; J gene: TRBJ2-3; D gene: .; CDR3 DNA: TGCAGTGCTAGAGATAGTAGAGGTGGAAGCACAGATACGCAGTATTTT; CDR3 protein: CSARDSRGGSTDTQYF
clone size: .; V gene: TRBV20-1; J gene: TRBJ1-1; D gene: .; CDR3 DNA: TGCAGTGCTAGGATAACAGGTTTTCGGGGAACTGAAGCTTTCTTT; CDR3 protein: CSARITGFRGTEAFF
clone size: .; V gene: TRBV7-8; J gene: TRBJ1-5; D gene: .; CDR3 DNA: TGTGCCAGCAGCTTAGAGGGAGGGTCTAGCGGTCAGCCCCAGCATTTT; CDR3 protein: CASSLEGGSSGQPQHF
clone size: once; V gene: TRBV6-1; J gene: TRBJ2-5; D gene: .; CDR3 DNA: TGTGCCAGCAGTGAAGGGGCCGGCCAAGAGACCCAGTACTTC; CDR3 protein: CASSEGAGQETQYF
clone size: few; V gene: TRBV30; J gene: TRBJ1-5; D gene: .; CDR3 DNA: TGTGCCTGGAGCCTCGACAGCTTCAATCAGCCCCAGCATTTT; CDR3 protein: CAWSLDSFNQPQHF
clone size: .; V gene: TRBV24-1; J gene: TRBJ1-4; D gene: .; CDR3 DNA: TGTGCCACCAGTGATCCCCGGGCGGGTGAAAAACTGTTTTTT; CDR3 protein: CATSDPRAGEKLFF
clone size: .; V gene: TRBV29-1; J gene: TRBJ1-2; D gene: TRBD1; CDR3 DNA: TGCAGCGTTGCCCCTTCGACAGGGGGCGGTTATGGCTACACCTTC; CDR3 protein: CSVAPSTGGGYGYTF
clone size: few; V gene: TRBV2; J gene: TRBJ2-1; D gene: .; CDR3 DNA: TGTGCCAGCGGGCGATGGAATGAGCAGTTCTTC; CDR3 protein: CASGRWNEQFF
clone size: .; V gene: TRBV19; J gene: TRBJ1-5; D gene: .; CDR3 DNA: TGTGCCAGTAGTATCAGTGCACAGCCCCAGCATTTT; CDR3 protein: CASSISAQPQHF
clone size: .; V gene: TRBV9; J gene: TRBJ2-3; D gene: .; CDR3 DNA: TGTGCCAGCAGCGTAGGAACAGATACGCAGTATTTT; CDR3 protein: CASSVGTDTQYF
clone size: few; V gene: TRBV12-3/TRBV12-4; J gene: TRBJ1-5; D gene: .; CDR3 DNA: TGTGCCAGCAGTTTAGTCACAGGGAGGGATCAGCCCCAGCATTTT; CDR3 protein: CASSLVTGRDQPQHF
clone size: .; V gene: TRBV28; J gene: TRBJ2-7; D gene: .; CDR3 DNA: TGTGCCAGCAGTTTAAATTCCTACGAGCAGTACTTC; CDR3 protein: CASSLNSYEQYF
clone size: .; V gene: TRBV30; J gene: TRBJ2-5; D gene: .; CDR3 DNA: TGTGCCTGGGTTGCTGGGGGCGAGACCCAGTACTTC; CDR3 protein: CAWVAGGETQYF
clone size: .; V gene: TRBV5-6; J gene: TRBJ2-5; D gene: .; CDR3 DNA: TGTGCCAGCAGCTTGGTTGGCGGCCCGGGGGTGGCCGAGACCCAGTACTTC; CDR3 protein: CASSLVGGPGVAETQYF
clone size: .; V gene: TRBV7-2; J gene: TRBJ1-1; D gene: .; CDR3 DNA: TGTGCCAGCAGCACAGACCTGAACACTGAAGCTTTCTTT; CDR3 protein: CASSTDLNTEAFF
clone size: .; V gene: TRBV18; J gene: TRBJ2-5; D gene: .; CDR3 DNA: TGTGCCAGCTCACCGCTGGGGAAAGAGACCCAGTACTTC; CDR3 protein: CASSPLGKETQYF
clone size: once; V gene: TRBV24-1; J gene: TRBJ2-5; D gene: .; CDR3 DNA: TGTGCCACCAGTGATTCCGGGTCGGTAGAGGAGACCCAGTACTTC; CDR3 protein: CATSDSGSVEETQYF
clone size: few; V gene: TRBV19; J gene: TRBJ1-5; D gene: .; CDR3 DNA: TGTGCCAGTAGCAGCGCTGGGGGCGGCAATCAGCCCCAGCATTTT; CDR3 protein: CASSSAGGGNQPQHF
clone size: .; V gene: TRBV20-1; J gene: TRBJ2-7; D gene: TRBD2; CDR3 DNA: TGCAGTGCTCTTCTAGCGGGCGGGGGGAGTGACGAGCAGTACTTC; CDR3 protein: CSALLAGGGSDEQYF
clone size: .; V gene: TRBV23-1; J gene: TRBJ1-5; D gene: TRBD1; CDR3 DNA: TGCGCCAGCATTACCCTCCTACGACAGGGAGGGCAGCCCCAGCATTTT; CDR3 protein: CASITLLRQGGQPQHF